Reported below is one TCR beta chain. The source of the sample is a study of blood T cell repertoires in COVID-19. Study details: Acute-phase and convalescent COVID-19 samples originated in the United States, Italy and Spain. PBMCs, B-cell-depleted T cells, or T cells provided the cDNA or gDNA that made up the material.

V was shortened by 4 bases and J by 11 bases, with 14 bases between the two germline ends. The CDR3 runs to 13 residues. Per germline, CDR1 SGHAT and CDR2 FQNNGV. Study processing details: Scientists estimated how many nucleated cells there were by amplifying reference gene primers. TCRdb's copy holds only in-frame clones and misses some; the assay was immunoSEQ multiplex PCR. V and J calls and clone size are those listed in that table; D and trimming were worked out from the DNA. The sample contains roughly 250,000 clones, over 75% of which appear only once. V gene TRBV11-2 combines with J gene TRBJ2-2; TRBD2 might be the D (6 bases). This TCR was recovered from a middle-aged woman who had recovered from COVID-19. The specimen was peripheral blood. The CDR3 here is CASSSTRLGELFF. The CDR3 nucleotides are TGTGCCAGCAGCTCGACTAGACTTGGAGAGCTGTTTTTT.